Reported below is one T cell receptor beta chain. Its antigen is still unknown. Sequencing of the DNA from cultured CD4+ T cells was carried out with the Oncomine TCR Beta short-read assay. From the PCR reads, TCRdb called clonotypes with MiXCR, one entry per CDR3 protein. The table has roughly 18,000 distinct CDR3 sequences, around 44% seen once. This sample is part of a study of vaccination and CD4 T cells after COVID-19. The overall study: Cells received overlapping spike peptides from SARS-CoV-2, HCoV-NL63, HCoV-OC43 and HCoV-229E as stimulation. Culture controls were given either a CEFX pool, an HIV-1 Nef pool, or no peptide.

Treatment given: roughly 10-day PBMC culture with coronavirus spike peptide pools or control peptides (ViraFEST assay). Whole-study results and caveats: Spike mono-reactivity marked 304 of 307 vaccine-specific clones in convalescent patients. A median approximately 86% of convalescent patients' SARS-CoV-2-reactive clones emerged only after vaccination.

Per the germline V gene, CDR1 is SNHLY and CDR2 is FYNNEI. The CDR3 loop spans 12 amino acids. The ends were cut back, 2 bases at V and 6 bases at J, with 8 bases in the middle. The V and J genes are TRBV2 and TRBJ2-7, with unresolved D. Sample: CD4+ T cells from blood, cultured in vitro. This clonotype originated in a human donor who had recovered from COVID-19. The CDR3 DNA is TGTGCCAGCAGTGAAACCCCAGGCGAGCAGTACTTC. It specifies CASSETPGEQYF.